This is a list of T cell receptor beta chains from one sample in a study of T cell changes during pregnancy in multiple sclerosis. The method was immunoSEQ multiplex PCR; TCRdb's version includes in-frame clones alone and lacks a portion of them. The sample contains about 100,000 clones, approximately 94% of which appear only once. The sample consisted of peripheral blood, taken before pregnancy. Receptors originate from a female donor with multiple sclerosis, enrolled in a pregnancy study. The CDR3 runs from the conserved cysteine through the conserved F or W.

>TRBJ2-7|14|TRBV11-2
CASSSEPISYEQYF
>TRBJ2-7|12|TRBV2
CASTYSSYEQYF
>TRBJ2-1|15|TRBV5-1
CASSLRAGVSHEQFF
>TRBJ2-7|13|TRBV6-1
CASRAGGGDEQYF
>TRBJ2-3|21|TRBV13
CASSWQPGLAGGRRRTDTQYF
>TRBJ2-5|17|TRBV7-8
CASSSPGIAGWGATQYF
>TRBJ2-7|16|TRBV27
CASSFSRGRALYEQYF
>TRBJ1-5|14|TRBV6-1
CASRMAQGSQPQHF
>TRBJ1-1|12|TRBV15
CATSRLKQAAFF
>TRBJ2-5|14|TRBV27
CASSLLRGQETQYF
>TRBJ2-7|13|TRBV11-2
CASSFRLPYEQYF
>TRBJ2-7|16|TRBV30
CAWSPSTGMLTYEQYF
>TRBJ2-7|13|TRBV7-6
CASSLPAGDEQYF
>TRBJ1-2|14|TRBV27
CASSWQGGFYGYTF
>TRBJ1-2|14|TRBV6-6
CASTQGGSRYGYTF
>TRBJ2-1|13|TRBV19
CASSFDSYNEQFF
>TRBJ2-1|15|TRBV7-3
CASRRGTSGHNEQFF
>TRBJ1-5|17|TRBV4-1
CASSQVDMGFSNQPQHF
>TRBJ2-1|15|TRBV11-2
CASSGLADSYNEQFF
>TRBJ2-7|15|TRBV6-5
CASTSLGQKSYEQYF
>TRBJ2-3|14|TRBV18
CASSPPTRADTQYF
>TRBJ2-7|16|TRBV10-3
CAIRTFRDRDNYEQYF
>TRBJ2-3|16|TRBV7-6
CASSLLGLAATDTQYF
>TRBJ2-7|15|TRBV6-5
CASSYSSQGSYEQYF
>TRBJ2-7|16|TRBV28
CASSLWLAKSSYEQYF
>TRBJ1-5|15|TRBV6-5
CASSYSGGHNQPQHF
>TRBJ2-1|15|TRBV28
CASSLTPVSGNEQFF
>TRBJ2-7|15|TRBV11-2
CASSLGTSTVYEQYF
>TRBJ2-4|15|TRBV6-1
CASTPVVLAKNIQYF
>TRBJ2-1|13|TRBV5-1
CASSYAGGNEQFF
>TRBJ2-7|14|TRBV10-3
CAISGEGLLYEQYF
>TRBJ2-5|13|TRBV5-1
CASSYLTEETQYF
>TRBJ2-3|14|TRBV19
CASSKRQGRNTQYF
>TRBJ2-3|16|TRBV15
CATSRVPPRGTDTQYF
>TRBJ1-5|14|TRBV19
CASSPVSGNQPQHF
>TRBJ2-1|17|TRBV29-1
CSVEARLAGGGYNEQFF
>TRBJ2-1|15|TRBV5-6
CASSWGGGGYNEQFF
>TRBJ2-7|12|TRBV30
CACLGAYHEQYF
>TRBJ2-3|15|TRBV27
CASRNTGQYTDTQYF
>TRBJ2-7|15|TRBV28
CASSLPASGSYEQYF
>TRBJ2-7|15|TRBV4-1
CASSEGLADYYEQYF
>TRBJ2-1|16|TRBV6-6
CASSYLGQGWDDEQFF
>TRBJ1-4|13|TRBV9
CASSVGGNEKLFF
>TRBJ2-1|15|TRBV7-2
CASSSTPGAYNEQFF
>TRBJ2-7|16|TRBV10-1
CASSEGLAGVKYEQYF
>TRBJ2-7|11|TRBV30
CAWTGAYEQYF
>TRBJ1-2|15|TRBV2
CASIEGLRVNYGYTF
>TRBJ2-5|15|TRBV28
CASSLNRGGRETQYF
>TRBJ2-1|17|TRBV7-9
CASSITNLAGGYNEQFF
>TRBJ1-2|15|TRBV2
CASSEGGTGGYGYTF
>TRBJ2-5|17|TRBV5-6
CASSLYRLAGSPETQYF
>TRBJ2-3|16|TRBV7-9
CASSAGLAGGVDTQYF